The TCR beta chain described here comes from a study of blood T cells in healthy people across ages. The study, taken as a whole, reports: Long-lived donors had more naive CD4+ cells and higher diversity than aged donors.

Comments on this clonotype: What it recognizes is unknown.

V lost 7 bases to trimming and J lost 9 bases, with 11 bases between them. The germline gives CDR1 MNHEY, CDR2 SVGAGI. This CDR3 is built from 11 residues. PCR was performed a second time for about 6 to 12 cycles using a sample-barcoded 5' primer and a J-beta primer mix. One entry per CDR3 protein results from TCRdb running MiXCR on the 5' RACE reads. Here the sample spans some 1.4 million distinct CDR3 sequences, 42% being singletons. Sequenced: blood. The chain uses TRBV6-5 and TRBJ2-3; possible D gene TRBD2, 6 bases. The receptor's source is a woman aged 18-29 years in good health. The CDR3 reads CASTSAGTQYF. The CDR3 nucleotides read TGTGCCAGCACCTCGGCGGGGACGCAGTATTTT.